A single sample gave rise to the 4 T cell receptor beta chains below, sequenced in a study of blood T cell repertoires in COVID-19. Repertoires were generated with immunoSEQ multiplex PCR, while TCRdb's copy carries only in-frame clones and drops some. The table records roughly 500,000 clones, 88% of them present only once. The sequencing sample was made of PBMCs or T cells enriched from blood (not recorded which). The receptors here all came from an older woman who had recovered from COVID-19.

This rearrangement joins TRBV19 to TRBJ1-2; unclear D gene. The CDR3 is made up of 14 amino acids. With 2 bases removed from V and 5 bases from J, the gap between germline ends came to 12 bases. Germline CDR1 is LNHDA and CDR2 is SQIVND (reference sequence). CDR3 in amino acids: CASSIQFAGYGYTF. CDR3 DNA sequence: TGTGCCAGTAGTATACAGTTCGCAGGATATGGCTACACCTTC.

This chain links TRBV10-2 with TRBJ1-5; weak D call: TRBD1 (5 bases). This CDR3 has 13 amino acids. Germline CDR1 is WSHSY and CDR2 is SAAADI. Trimming removed 3 bases at V and 9 bases at J, with 12 bases between. CDR3 nucleotides: TGCGCCAGCAGTGATGGCCGGGGGACGCCCCAGCATTTT. Its translation is CASSDGRGTPQHF.

The CDR3 region is CASSLAGQGPGSPLHF. The DNA for the CDR3 is TGTGCCAGCAGCTTGGCGGGACAGGGACCTGGATCACCCCTCCACTTT. The chain is built from TRBV5-6 and TRBJ1-6; TRBD1 agrees at 9 bases. Germline values: CDR1 SGHDT, CDR2 YYEEEE. The CDR3 length is 16 residues. Unmatched junction bases numbered 8, after V lost 0 bases and J lost 10 bases.

The chain links TRBV2 to TRBJ2-7; D gene ambiguous. CDR3 length equals 14 residues. V lost 4 bases to trimming and J lost 0 bases, with 10 bases between them. Germline-derived CDR1 and CDR2 are SNHLY and FYNNEI. Here the CDR3 DNA reads TGTGCCAGCAGTGGGCTAGGTAGCTCCTACGAGCAGTACTTC. Translation: CASSGLGSSYEQYF.